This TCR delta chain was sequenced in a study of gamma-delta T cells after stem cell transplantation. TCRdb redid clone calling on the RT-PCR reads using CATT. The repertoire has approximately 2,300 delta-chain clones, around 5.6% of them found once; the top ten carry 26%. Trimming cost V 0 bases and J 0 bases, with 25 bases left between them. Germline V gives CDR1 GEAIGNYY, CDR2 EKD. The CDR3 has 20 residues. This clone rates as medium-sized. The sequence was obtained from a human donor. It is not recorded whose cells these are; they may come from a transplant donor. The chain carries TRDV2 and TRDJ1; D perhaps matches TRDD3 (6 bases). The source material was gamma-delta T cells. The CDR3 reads CACDTVRSSGDPDYTDKLIF. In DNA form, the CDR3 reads TGTGCCTGTGACACCGTAAGGTCGTCGGGGGACCCGGATTACACCGATAAACTCATCTTT.